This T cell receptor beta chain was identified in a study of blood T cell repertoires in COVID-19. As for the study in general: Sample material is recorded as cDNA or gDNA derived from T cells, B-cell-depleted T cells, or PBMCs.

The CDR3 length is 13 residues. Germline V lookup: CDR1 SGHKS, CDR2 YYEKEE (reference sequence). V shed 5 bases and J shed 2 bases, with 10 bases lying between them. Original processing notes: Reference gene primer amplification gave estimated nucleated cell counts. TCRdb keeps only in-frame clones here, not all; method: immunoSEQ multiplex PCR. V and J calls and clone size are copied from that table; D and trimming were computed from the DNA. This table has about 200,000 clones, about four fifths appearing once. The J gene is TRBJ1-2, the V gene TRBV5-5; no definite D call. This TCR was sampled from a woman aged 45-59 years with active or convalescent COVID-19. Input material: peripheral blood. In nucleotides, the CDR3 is TGTGCCAGCAGTCGGGAGGGAAACTATGGCTACACCTTC. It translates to CASSREGNYGYTF.